This T cell receptor beta chain was captured in a study of shared clonotypes between healthy human individuals. Study observations and caveats: A handful of donors shared 4.5% to 6.5% of their naive CD4 clonotypes.

All participating donors were Caucasian adults from Nashville, Tennessee. Template for every sorted-subset replicate PCR totaled 200 to 250 ng DNA, roughly 30,000 T cell genomes. Clones were sequenced by immunoSEQ multiplex PCR, and TCRdb holds only the in-frame ones, with some missing. The sample includes about 2.4 million clones, approximately 94% of them seen just once. With respect to this clone: Its antigen is currently unknown.

The CDR3 spans 13 residues. Per germline, CDR1 ENHRY and CDR2 SYGVKD. V was pared by 4 bases and J by 6 bases, with 13 bases between. The genes are TRBV10-3 and TRBJ2-7; D ambiguous. The clonotype comes from a man aged 18 to 30 in good health. The sequenced sample consisted of naive CD4+ T cells sorted from blood. Subset given: CD45RA+ positively selected. The CDR3 DNA reads TGTGCCATCAGTGGACCCTCGGGCGGCGAGCAGTACTTC. The encoded protein is CAISGPSGGEQYF.